Listed here are 15 T cell receptor beta chains from one sample, sequenced in a study of shared clonotypes between healthy human individuals. Measured with immunoSEQ multiplex PCR; TCRdb has only the in-frame clones, and not every one. This table holds around 1.4 million clones, 97% to 99% found once. The specimen was naive CD4+ T cells sorted from blood. Documented subset: CD45RA+ positively selected. These receptors were collected from a man aged 30-40 years in good health.

The chain links TRBV18 to TRBJ2-4, with unresolved D. V lost 1 base, J lost 4 bases, and 14 bases lay in between. Germline V gene lookup returns CDR1 KGHSH and CDR2 LQKENI. The CDR3 is made up of 16 amino acids. This chain's CDR3 is CASSPLRGDLKNIQYF. CDR3 nucleotide sequence: TGTGCCAGCTCACCACTTCGCGGTGACTTGAAAAACATTCAGTACTTC. Drawing the rest from reference TRBV18 and TRBJ2-4, the complete variable domain is NAGVMQNPRHLVRRRGQEARLRCSPMKGHSHVYWYRQLPEEGLKFMVYLQKENIIDESGMPKERFSAEFPKEGPSILRIQQVVRGDSAAYFCASSPLRGDLKNIQYFGAGTRLSVL.

This clone is a singleton in its sample. The rearrangement joins TRBV5-1 to TRBJ2-6; D tentatively fits TRBD1 or TRBD2 (6 bases each). The CDR3 has 18 residues. CDR1 and CDR2 (germline): SGHRS, YFSETQ. Trimming left V 4 bases short and J 0 bases short, with 17 bases between. The CDR3 DNA reads TGCGCCAGCAGCCGCGACTGGACGGGGGCCTCTGGGGCCAACGTCCTGACTTTC. Its translation: CASSRDWTGASGANVLTF.

Comments on this clone: The identical CDR3 is also encoded by other nucleotide sequences in the sample. The gene calls are TRBV2 and TRBJ1-5; D not certain. V gave up 1 base and J gave up 3 bases, with 4 bases separating them. This CDR3 has 13 residues. Per germline, CDR1 SNHLY and CDR2 FYNNEI. CDR3 loop: CASSEGNNQPQHF. The DNA of the CDR3 is TGTGCCAGCAGTGAAGGCAACAATCAGCCCCAGCATTTT.

This chain joins TRBV30 and TRBJ2-7, with 7 nucleotides matching TRBD2. This CDR3 spans 13 amino acids. V shed 8 bases and J 6 bases; nucleotides not matched to a gene: 13. The germline CDR1 and CDR2 sequences are GTSNPN and SVGIG (reference sequence). The CDR3 here is CAGISGSKGEQYF. DNA of the CDR3: TGTGCCGGAATTAGCGGGTCGAAGGGCGAGCAGTACTTC.

The CDR3 protein is CASSPAVTNTGELFF. The CDR3 region has the DNA TGTGCCAGCTCACCGGCGGTAACGAACACCGGGGAGCTGTTTTTT. The V call is TRBV18, the J call TRBJ2-2; D is undetermined. Germline CDR1 KGHSH, CDR2 LQKENI. The ends were cut back, 3 bases at V and 0 bases at J, with 8 bases in the middle. This CDR3 spans 15 amino acids.

The chain employs TRBV18 and TRBJ1-1; D uncertain. Germline CDR1 KGHSH, CDR2 LQKENI. The CDR3 length is 20 residues. Trimming took off 2 bases at V and 2 bases at J, with 27 bases between the two ends. CDR3 DNA sequence: TGTGCCAGCTCACCATTACTCGTTGCGTCTACAGCCAGGACCAACACTGAAGCTTTCTTT. This codes for CASSPLLVASTARTNTEAFF.

The V call is TRBV18, the J call TRBJ2-7; 8 nucleotides agree with TRBD1. This CDR3 comprises 15 residues. Per germline, CDR1 KGHSH and CDR2 LQKENI. V shed 6 bases, J shed 3 bases, and the junction held 10 bases outside the gene matches. CDR3 coding DNA: TGTGCCAGCTCCGCCGACAGGGGAAGGTTCTACGAGCAGTACTTC. Translated, it gives CASSADRGRFYEQYF.

The chain carries TRBV7-2 and TRBJ2-4, with D perhaps matching TRBD2 (6 bases). Germline CDR1 is SGHTA and CDR2 is FQGNSA. Deletions cut 0 bases from V and 2 bases from J, with 11 bases between. The length of the CDR3 is 16 residues. This CDR3 is CASSLAGGFTKNIQYF. The DNA of the CDR3 is TGTGCCAGCAGCTTAGCGGGAGGCTTTACCAAAAACATTCAGTACTTC.

The chain joins TRBV19 to TRBJ2-7; 7 bases match TRBD2. The V and J ends lost 6 bases and 1 base, in that order; junction bases with no gene match: 3. This CDR3 comprises 13 residues. CDR1 and CDR2 (germline): LNHDA, SQIVND (reference sequence). CDR3: CASRGGSSYEQYF. The CDR3 nucleotides read TGTGCCAGTAGGGGCGGGAGTTCCTACGAGCAGTACTTC.

The DNA of the CDR3 is TGCGCCAGCAGCCAGGACGACAGAGGGGAGACCCAGTACTTC. Its translation is CASSQDDRGETQYF. The chain joins TRBV4-3 to TRBJ2-5, with D perhaps matching TRBD1 or TRBD2 (5 bases each). This CDR3 is built from 14 residues. Germline-derived CDR1 and CDR2 are LGHNA and YSLEER. The germline V and J ends were trimmed by 3 bases and 5 bases, with 13 bases remaining between them.

V and J are TRBV6-1 and TRBJ2-3; D may be TRBD2 (6 bases). Germline assignment: CDR1 MNHNS and CDR2 SASEGT. V lost 0 bases to trimming and J lost 0 bases, with 10 bases between them. This CDR3 has 16 amino acids. CDR3 residues: CASSEAGGMSTDTQYF. The CDR3 coding sequence is TGTGCCAGCAGTGAAGCAGGCGGGATGAGCACAGATACGCAGTATTTT.

The chain combines TRBV4-3 with TRBJ1-1, with a tentative D call TRBD1 (5 bases). The CDR3 is 15 amino acids. V gave up 0 bases and J gave up 4 bases, with 12 bases separating them. Germline V gene data show CDR1 as LGHNA and CDR2 as YSLEER. The CDR3 is CASSQEGRGPTEAFF. DNA for the CDR3: TGCGCCAGCAGCCAAGAGGGAAGGGGCCCCACTGAAGCTTTCTTT.

The genes are TRBV29-1 and TRBJ2-5, with 13 bases lining up with TRBD2. Germline CDR1 is SQVTM and CDR2 is ANQGSEA. The CDR3 runs to 15 residues. The V segment lost 6 bases and the J segment 2 bases; nucleotides outside the gene matches: 6. The CDR3 spells CSVQGLAGKQETQYF. The CDR3 DNA reads TGCAGCGTCCAGGGACTAGCGGGGAAACAAGAGACCCAGTACTTC.

The chain has TRBV29-1 and TRBJ2-1, with D possibly matching TRBD1 (5 bases). This CDR3 has 15 residues. Germline V gene data show CDR1 as SQVTM and CDR2 as ANQGSEA. V was trimmed by 4 bases and J by 2 bases, leaving 15 bases between them. CDR3 region: CSVVYPEQAYNEQFF. In DNA form, the CDR3 reads TGCAGCGTTGTGTACCCTGAACAGGCCTACAATGAGCAGTTCTTC.

V gene TRBV15 combines with J gene TRBJ1-5, with D maybe TRBD1 (5 bases). Germline CDR1 is LNHNV and CDR2 is YYDKDF (reference sequence). V lost 1 base to trimming and J lost 6 bases, with 7 bases between them. This CDR3 has 13 residues. The CDR3 sequence: CATSRARGQPQHF. CDR3 DNA: TGTGCCACCAGCAGAGCAAGGGGTCAGCCCCAGCATTTT.